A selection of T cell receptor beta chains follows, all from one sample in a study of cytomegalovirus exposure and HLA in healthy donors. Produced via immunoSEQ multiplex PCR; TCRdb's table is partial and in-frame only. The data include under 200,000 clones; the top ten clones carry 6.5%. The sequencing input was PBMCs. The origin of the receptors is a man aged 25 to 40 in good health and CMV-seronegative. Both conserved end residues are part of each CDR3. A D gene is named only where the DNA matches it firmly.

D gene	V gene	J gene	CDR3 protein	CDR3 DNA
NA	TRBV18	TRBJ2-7	CASSPHSYEQYF	TGTGCCAGCTCACCGCATAGCTACGAGCAGTACTTC
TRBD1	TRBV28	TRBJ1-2	CASRSSHGTGYGYTF	TGTGCCAGCAGGTCCTCTCACGGGACAGGCTATGGCTACACCTTC
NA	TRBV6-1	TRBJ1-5	CASRMGRDQPQHF	TGTGCCAGCAGGATGGGGCGAGATCAGCCCCAGCATTTT
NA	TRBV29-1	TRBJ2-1	CSVRTISEQFF	TGCAGCGTTAGGACTATCAGTGAGCAGTTCTTC
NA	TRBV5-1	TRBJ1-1	CASSRGGGNTEAFF	TGCGCCAGCAGCCGGGGAGGTGGGAACACTGAAGCTTTCTTT
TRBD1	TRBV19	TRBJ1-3	CASSTWTGGSGNTIYF	TGTGCCAGTAGTACCTGGACAGGGGGCTCTGGAAACACCATATATTTT
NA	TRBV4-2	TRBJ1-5	CASSQGADQPQHF	TGTGCCAGCAGCCAGGGGGCGGATCAGCCCCAGCATTTT
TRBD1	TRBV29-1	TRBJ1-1	CSVTKTGTYLNTEAFF	TGCAGCGTTACCAAGACAGGGACGTATTTGAACACTGAAGCTTTCTTT
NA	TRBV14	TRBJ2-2	CASSQGSWTVGTGELFF	TGTGCCAGCAGCCAAGGAAGTTGGACAGTCGGCACCGGGGAGCTGTTTTTT
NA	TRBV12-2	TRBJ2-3	CASRPQRVATDTQYF	TGTGCAAGTCGCCCCCAGAGGGTAGCCACAGATACGCAGTATTTT
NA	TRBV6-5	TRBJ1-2	CASSYRGENYGYTF	TGTGCCAGCAGTTACAGGGGCGAGAACTATGGCTACACCTTC
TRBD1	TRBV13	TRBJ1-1	CASSLRGDRVTAEAFF	TGTGCCAGCAGCTTAAGGGGCGACAGGGTGACGGCTGAAGCTTTCTTT
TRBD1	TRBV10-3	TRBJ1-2	CASTRDREDYGYTF	TGTGCCTCCACACGGGACAGGGAGGACTATGGCTACACCTTC
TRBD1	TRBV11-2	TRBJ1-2	CASSPDRDYGYTF	TGTGCCAGCAGTCCTGACAGGGATTATGGCTACACCTTC
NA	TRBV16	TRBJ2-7	CASSQQGLSSYEQYF	TGTGCCAGCAGCCAACAGGGCCTCAGCTCCTACGAGCAGTACTTC
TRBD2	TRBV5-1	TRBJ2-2	CASSVDGGARTGELFF	TGCGCCAGCAGCGTCGACGGGGGGGCGCGTACCGGGGAGCTGTTTTTT
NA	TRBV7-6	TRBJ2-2	CASSLGRVRTGELFF	TGTGCCAGCAGCTTAGGCAGGGTTCGCACCGGGGAGCTGTTTTTT
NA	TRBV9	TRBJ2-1	CASSAWTRGVEQFF	TGTGCCAGCAGCGCTTGGACTAGGGGGGTTGAGCAGTTCTTC
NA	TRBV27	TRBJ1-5	CASSLQGDQPQHF	TGTGCCAGCAGTTTACAGGGTGATCAGCCCCAGCATTTT
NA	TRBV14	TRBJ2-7	CASSQVLNTYEQYF	TGTGCCAGCAGCCAAGTGTTAAACACCTACGAGCAGTACTTC
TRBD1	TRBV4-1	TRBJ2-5	CASSPGTGGRETQYF	TGCGCCAGCAGCCCTGGGACAGGGGGTAGGGAGACCCAGTACTTC
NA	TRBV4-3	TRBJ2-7	CASSLFTVGYEQYF	TGCGCCAGCAGCCTATTCACAGTAGGATACGAGCAGTACTTC
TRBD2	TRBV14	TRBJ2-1	CASSLKTSDEQFF	TGTGCCAGCAGCCTAAAGACTAGCGATGAGCAGTTCTTC
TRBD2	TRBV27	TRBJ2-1	CASSLGLAGGPEQFF	TGTGCCAGCAGTTTAGGACTAGCGGGAGGGCCAGAGCAGTTCTTC
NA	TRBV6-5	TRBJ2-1	CASSYGHNEQFF	TGTGCCAGCAGTTACGGGCACAATGAGCAGTTCTTC
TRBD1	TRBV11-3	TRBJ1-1	CASSLDDWTGETEAFF	TGTGCCAGCAGCTTGGACGACTGGACAGGGGAGACTGAAGCTTTCTTT
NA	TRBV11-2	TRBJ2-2	CASSFGSGVNTGELFF	TGTGCCAGCAGCTTTGGTTCAGGGGTGAACACCGGGGAGCTGTTTTTT
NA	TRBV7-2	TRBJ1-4	CASSRATNEKLFF	TGTGCCAGCAGCCGTGCAACTAATGAAAAACTGTTTTTT
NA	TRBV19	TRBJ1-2	CASTRAQNYGYTF	TGTGCCAGTACCCGCGCACAGAACTATGGCTACACCTTC
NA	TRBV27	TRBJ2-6	CASSPGTSSSGANVLTF	TGTGCCAGCAGTCCCGGGACATCCAGCTCTGGGGCCAACGTCCTGACTTTC
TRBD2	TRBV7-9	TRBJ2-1	CASSLGTSGGYSEQFF	TGTGCCAGCAGCTTAGGGACTAGCGGGGGCTACAGTGAGCAGTTCTTC
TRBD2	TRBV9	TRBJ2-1	CASSVGPASGHNEQFF	TGTGCCAGCAGCGTAGGTCCCGCTAGCGGCCACAATGAGCAGTTCTTC
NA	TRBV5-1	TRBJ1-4	CASSLADRALAEKLFF	TGCGCCAGCAGCTTAGCCGACAGAGCCCTAGCGGAAAAACTGTTTTTT
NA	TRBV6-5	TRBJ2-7	CASRDTGLYEQYF	TGTGCCAGCCGGGACACCGGCCTTTACGAGCAGTACTTC
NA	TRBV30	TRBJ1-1	CAWTLNTEAFF	TGTGCCTGGACTTTGAACACTGAAGCTTTCTTT
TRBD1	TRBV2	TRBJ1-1	CASSSQGAGNTEAFF	TGTGCCAGCAGTTCCCAGGGGGCGGGGAACACTGAAGCTTTCTTT
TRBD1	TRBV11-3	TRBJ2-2	CASSLGQVDTGELFF	TGTGCCAGCAGCCTTGGACAGGTTGACACCGGGGAGCTGTTTTTT
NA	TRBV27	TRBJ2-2	CASSLGQNTGELFF	TGTGCCAGCAGTTTAGGACAGAACACCGGGGAGCTGTTTTTT
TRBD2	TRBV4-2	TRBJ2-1	CASSQDSGLANYNEQFF	TGTGCCAGCAGCCAAGATTCGGGACTAGCCAACTACAATGAGCAGTTCTTC
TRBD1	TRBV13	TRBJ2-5	CASSFPGQGQETQYF	TGTGCCAGCAGCTTTCCGGGACAGGGCCAAGAGACCCAGTACTTC
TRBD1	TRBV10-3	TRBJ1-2	CAISESRGGQGFSTGYTF	TGTGCCATCAGTGAGTCTAGGGGCGGACAGGGGTTTTCTACTGGCTACACCTTC
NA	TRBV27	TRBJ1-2	CASRGRDGRYGYTF	TGTGCCAGCAGGGGGAGGGACGGCCGTTATGGCTACACCTTC
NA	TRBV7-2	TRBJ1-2	CASSLYSREQGGYTF	TGTGCCAGCAGCTTATATTCCAGGGAACAGGGTGGCTACACCTTC
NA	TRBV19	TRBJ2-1	CASTSRDYNEQFF	TGTGCCAGTACTAGCCGGGACTACAATGAGCAGTTCTTC
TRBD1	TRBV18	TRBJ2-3	CASSPMGQGTDTQYF	TGTGCCAGCTCACCAATGGGACAGGGGACAGATACGCAGTATTTT
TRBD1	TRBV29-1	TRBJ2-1	CSLRRDSFNEQFF	TGCAGCCTTCGCCGGGACAGTTTCAATGAGCAGTTCTTC
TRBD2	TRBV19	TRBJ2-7	CASRLSGSLWDEQYF	TGTGCCAGTAGATTGAGCGGGAGTCTCTGGGACGAGCAGTACTTC
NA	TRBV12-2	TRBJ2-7	CASRELAGDDGEQYF	TGTGCAAGTCGGGAACTAGCGGGAGACGATGGCGAGCAGTACTTC
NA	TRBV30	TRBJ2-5	CAWNVTPLEAQYF	TGTGCCTGGAACGTGACCCCTCTGGAGGCCCAGTACTTC
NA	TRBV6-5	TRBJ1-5	CASSYSQGSNQPQHF	TGTGCCAGCAGTTACTCACAGGGTAGCAATCAGCCCCAGCATTTT
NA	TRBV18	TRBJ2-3	CASSPVDGDTQYF	TGTGCCAGCTCACCAGTAGATGGAGATACGCAGTATTTT
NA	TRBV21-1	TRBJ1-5	CASSKGHRPTDRAYSNQPQHF	TGTGCCAGCAGCAAAGGCCACCGACCAACCGACAGGGCGTATAGCAATCAGCCCCAGCATTTT
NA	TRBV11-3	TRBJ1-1	CASSPDSYNTEAFF	TGTGCCAGCAGCCCGGACAGTTACAACACTGAAGCTTTCTTT
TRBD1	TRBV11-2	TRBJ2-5	CASSTGTAMGETQYF	TGTGCCAGCAGCACCGGGACAGCGATGGGAGAGACCCAGTACTTC